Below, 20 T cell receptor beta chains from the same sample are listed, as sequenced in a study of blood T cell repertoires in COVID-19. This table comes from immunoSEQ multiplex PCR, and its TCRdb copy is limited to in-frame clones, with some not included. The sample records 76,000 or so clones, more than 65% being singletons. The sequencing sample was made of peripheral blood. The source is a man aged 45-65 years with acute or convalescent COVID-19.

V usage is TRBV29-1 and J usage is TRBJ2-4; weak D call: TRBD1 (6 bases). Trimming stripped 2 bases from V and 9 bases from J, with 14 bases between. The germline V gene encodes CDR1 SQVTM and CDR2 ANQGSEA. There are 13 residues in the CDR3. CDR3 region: CSVEPGAVGIQYF. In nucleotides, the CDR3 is TGCAGCGTTGAACCAGGGGCCGTGGGCATTCAGTACTTC.

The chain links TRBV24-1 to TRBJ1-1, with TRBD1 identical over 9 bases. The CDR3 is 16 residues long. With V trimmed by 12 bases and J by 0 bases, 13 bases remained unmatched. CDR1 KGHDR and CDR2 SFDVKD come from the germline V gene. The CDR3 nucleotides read TGTGCCGGGAACAGGGGGCGAGGTGGAATGAACACTGAAGCTTTCTTT. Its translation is CAGNRGRGGMNTEAFF.

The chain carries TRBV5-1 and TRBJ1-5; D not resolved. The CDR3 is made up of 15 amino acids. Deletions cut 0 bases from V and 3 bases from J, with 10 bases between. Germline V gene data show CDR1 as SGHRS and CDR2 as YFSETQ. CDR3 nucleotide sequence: TGCGCCAGCAGCTTGGCCGGGGTAGCCAATCAGCCCCAGCATTTT. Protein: CASSLAGVANQPQHF.

The CDR3 region is CASSQAPGGRGEQYF. CDR3 DNA: TGTGCCAGCAGCCAAGCCCCAGGGGGCAGGGGCGAGCAGTACTTC. The chain has TRBV14 and TRBJ2-7; 8 bases match TRBD1. Germline V lookup: CDR1 SGHDN, CDR2 FVKESK. The CDR3 consists of 15 residues. Trimming took 1 base from V and 6 from J; bases not matched to a gene: 8. Looking up the rest from reference TRBV14 and TRBJ2-7 gives the full variable domain: EAGVTQFPSHSVIEKGQTVTLRCDPISGHDNLYWYRRVMGKEIKFLLHFVKESKQDESGMPNNRFLAERTGGTYSTLKVQPAELEDSGVYFCASSQAPGGRGEQYFGPGTRLTVT.

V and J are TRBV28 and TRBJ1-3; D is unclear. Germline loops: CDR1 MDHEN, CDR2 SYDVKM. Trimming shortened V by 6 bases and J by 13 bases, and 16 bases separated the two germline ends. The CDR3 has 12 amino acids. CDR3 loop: CASSRRGASIYF. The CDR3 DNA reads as TGTGCCAGCAGCAGAAGAGGAGCCTCGATATATTTT.

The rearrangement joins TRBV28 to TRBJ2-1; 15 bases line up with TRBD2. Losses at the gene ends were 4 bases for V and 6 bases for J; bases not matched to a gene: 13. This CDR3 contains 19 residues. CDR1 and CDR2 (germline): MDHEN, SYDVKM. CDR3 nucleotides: TGTGCCAGCAGTTCGAAAATCGGACTAGCGGGAGGGGGGGGCAATGAGCAGTTCTTC. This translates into CASSSKIGLAGGGGNEQFF.

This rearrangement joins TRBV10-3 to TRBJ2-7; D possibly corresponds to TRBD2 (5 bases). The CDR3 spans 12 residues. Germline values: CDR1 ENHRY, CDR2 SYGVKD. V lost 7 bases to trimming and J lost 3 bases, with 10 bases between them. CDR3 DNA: TGTGCCATCAAGGCCCGGGACTACGAGCAGTACTTC. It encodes CAIKARDYEQYF.

CDR3 coding DNA: TGCGCCAGCAGCCAACAAGGACTAGCGCAGGGCACAGATACGCAGTATTTT. The encoded protein is CASSQQGLAQGTDTQYF. The chain links TRBV4-3 to TRBJ2-3; 9 bases map to TRBD2. Trimming took 2 bases from V and 1 from J; bases not matched to a gene: 7. Germline CDR1 is LGHNA and CDR2 is YSLEER. The CDR3 extends over 17 amino acids.

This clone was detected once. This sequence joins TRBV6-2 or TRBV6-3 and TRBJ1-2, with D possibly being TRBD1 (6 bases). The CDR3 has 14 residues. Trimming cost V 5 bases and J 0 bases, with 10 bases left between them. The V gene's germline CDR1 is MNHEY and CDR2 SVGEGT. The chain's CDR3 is CASSDRLTNYGYTF. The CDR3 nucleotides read TGTGCCAGCAGTGACAGGCTCACTAACTATGGCTACACCTTC.

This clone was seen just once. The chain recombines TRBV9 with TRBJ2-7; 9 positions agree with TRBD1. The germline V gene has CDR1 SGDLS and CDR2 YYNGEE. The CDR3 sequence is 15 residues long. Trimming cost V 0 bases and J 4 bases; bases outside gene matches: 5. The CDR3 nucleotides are TGTGCCAGCAGCGTAGCAGGGACAGGGATATACGAGCAGTACTTC. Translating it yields CASSVAGTGIYEQYF.

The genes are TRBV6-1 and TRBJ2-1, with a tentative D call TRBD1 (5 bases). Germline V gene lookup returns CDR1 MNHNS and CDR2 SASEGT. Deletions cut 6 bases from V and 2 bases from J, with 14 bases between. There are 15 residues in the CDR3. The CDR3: CASSRPLGAYNEQFF. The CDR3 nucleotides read TGTGCCAGCAGCCGACCTCTAGGGGCCTACAATGAGCAGTTCTTC.

CDR3: CASRGTGGLETQYF. In nucleotides, the CDR3 is TGTGCCAGCAGGGGTACAGGGGGTTTGGAGACCCAGTACTTC. The chain employs TRBV2 and TRBJ2-5, with TRBD1 identical over 8 bases. CDR1 and CDR2 (germline): SNHLY, FYNNEI. The ends lost 6 bases at V and 5 bases at J; junction bases unmatched: 8. This CDR3 spans 14 amino acids.

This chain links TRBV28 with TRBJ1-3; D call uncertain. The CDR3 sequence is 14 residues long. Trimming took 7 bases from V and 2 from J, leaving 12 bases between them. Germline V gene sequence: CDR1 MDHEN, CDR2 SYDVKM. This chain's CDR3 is CASTMSGTGNTIYF. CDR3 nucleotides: TGTGCCAGCACGATGTCCGGGACTGGAAACACCATATATTTT. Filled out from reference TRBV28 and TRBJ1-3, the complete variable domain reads DVKVTQSSRYLVKRTGEKVFLECVQDMDHENMFWYRQDPGLGLRLIYFSYDVKMKEKGDIPEGYSVSREKKERFSLILESASTNQTSMYLCASTMSGTGNTIYFGEGSWLTVV.

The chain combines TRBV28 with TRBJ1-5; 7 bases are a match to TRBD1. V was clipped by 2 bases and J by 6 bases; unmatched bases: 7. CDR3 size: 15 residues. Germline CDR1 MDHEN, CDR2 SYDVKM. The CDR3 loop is CASSLEGQWLQPQHF. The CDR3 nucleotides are TGTGCCAGCAGTTTAGAGGGACAGTGGCTTCAGCCCCAGCATTTT.

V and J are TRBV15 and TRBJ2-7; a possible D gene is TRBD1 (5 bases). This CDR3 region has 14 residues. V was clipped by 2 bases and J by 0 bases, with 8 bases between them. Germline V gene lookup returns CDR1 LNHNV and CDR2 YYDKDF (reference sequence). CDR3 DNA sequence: TGTGCCACCAGCAGACAGGGTTCCTCCTACGAGCAGTACTTC. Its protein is CATSRQGSSYEQYF.

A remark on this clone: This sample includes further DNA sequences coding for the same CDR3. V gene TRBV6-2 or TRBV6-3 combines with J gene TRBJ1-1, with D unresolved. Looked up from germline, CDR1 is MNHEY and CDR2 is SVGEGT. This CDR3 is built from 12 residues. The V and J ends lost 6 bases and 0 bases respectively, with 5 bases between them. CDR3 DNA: TGTGCCAGCAGCCGTATGAACACTGAAGCTTTCTTT. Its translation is CASSRMNTEAFF.

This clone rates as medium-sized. This CDR3 reads CASSPRDRGWGGTQYF. Here the CDR3 DNA reads TGTGCCAGCAGCCCCCGGGACAGGGGGTGGGGGGGTACGCAGTATTTT. The chain recombines TRBV9 with TRBJ2-3; 11 nucleotides agree with TRBD1. Germline V gives CDR1 SGDLS, CDR2 YYNGEE. The CDR3 is 16 residues long. The V gene end was trimmed by 4 bases and the J gene end by 8 bases; junction bases not matched to a gene: 12.

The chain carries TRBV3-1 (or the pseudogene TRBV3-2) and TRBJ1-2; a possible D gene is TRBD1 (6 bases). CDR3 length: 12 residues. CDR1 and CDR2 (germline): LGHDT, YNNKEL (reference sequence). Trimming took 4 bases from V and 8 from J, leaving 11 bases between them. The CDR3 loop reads CASSRGTRGYTF. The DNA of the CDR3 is TGTGCCAGCAGCCGGGGGACAAGGGGCTACACCTTC.

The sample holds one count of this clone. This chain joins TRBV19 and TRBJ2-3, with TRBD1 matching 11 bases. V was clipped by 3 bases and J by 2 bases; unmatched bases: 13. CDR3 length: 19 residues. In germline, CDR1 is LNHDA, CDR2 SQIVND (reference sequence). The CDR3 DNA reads TGTGCCAGTAGTATTCCCCCCCTAGGACAGGGGGCACTCACAGATACGCAGTATTTT. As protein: CASSIPPLGQGALTDTQYF.

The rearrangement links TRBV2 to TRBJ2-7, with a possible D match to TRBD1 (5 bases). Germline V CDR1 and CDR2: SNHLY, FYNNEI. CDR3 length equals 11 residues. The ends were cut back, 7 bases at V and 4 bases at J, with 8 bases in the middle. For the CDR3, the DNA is TGTGCCAGCACGACAGCTTACGAGCAGTACTTC. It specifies CASTTAYEQYF.